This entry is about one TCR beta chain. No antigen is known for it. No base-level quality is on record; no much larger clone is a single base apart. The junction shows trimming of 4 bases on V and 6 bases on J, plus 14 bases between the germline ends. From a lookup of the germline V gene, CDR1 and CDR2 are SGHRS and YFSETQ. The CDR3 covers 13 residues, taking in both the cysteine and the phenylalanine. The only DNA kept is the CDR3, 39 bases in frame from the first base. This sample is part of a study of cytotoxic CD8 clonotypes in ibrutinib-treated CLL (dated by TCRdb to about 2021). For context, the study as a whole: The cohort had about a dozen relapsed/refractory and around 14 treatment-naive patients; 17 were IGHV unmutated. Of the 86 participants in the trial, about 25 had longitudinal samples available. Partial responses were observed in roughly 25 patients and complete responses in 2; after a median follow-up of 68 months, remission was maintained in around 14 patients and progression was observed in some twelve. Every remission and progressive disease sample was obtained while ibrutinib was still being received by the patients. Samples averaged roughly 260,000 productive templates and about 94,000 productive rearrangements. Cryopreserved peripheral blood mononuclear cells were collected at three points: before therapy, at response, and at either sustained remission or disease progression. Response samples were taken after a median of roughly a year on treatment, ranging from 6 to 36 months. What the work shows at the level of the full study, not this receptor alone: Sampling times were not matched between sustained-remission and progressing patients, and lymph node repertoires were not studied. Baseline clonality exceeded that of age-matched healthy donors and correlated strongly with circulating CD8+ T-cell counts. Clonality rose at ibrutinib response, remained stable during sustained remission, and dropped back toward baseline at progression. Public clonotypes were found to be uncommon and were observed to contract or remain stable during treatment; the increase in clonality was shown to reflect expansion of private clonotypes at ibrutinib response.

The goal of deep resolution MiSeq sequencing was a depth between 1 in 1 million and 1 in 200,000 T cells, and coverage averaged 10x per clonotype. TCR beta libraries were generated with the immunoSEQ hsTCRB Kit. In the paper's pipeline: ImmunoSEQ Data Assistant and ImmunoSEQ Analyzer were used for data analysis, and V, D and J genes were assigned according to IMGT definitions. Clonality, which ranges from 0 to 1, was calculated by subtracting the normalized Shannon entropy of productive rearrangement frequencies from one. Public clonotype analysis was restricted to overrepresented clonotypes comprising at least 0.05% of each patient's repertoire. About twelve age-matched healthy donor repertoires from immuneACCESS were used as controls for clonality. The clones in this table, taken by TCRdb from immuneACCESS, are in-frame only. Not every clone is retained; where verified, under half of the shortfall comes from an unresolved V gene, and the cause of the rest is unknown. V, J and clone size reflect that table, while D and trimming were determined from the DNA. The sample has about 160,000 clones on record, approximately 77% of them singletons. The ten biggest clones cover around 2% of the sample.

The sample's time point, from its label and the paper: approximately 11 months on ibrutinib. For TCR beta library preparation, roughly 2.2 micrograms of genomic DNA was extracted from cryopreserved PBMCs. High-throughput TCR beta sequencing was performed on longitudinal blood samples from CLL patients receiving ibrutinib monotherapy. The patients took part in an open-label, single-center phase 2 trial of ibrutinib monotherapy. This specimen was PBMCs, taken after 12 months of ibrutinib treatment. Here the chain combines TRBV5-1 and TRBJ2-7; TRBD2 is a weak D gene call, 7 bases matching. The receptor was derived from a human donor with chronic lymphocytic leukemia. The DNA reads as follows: TGCGCCAGCAGCACGGGGGGCCGAGGCGAGCAGTACTTC. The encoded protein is CASSTGGRGEQYF.